The source of this T cell receptor beta chain is a study of T cells after yellow fever vaccination. Study-wide context: SMART-Seq v4 Ultra Low Input prepared the low-cell-number fractions.

Overall study findings and caveats: Clonotypes shared by both compartments, CD4 and CD8, made up a small share. Post-booster samples contained most primary-vaccination clones (more than 95% CD4, roughly 88% CD8).

MiXCR, applied by TCRdb to the 5' RACE reads, yields one record per CDR3 protein. The sample records about 340,000 distinct CDR3 sequences, 4% being singletons. CDR3 size: 13 residues. Germline-derived CDR1 and CDR2 are SGHNT and YENEEA. V shed 6 bases and J shed 7 bases, with 15 bases lying between them. This clonotype was recorded a few times. The antigen remains undetermined. Material: PBMCs, obtained 5 days after the yellow fever booster vaccination. V gene TRBV11-3 combines with J gene TRBJ2-5, with D maybe TRBD2 (6 bases). This clonotype was obtained from a man younger than 30 who received the YFV17D yellow fever vaccine. CDR3 nucleotides: TGTGCCAGCAGTCCCGAGACGCGGGGGACCCAGTACTTC. Residues: CASSPETRGTQYF.